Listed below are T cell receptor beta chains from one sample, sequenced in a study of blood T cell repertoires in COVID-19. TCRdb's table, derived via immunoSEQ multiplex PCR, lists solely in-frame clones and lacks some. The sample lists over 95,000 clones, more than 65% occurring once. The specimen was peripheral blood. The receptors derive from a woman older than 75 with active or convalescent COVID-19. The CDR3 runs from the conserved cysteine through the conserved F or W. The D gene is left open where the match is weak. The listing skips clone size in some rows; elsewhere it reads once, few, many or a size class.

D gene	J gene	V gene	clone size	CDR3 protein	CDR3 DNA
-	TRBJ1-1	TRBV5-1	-	CASSLQENTEAFF	TGCGCCAGCAGCTTGCAGGAGAACACTGAAGCTTTCTTT
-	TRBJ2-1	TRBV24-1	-	CATSDLGGATYNEQFF	TGTGCCACCAGTGATTTGGGCGGGGCCACCTACAATGAGCAGTTCTTC
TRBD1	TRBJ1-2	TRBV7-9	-	CASSLFRDSNYGYTF	TGTGCCAGCAGCTTATTCCGGGACAGCAACTATGGCTACACCTTC
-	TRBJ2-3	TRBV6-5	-	CASTPRGFTDTQYF	TGTGCCAGCACCCCTCGGGGGTTCACAGATACGCAGTATTTT
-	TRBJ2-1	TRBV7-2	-	CASSLVGGGSDEQFF	TGTGCCAGCAGCTTAGTGGGGGGCGGGAGCGATGAGCAGTTCTTC
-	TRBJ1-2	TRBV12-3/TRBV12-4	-	CASSFKGDYGYTF	TGTGCCAGCAGTTTCAAAGGGGACTATGGCTACACCTTC
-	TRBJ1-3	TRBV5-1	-	CASSSGARNSGNTIYF	TGCGCCAGCAGCTCGGGAGCGAGGAATTCTGGAAACACCATATATTTT
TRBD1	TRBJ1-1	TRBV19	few	CASSKTGPQNTEAFF	TGTGCCAGTAGTAAGACAGGGCCTCAGAACACTGAAGCTTTCTTT
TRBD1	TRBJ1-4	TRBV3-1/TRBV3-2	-	CASSQGTGGKLFF	TGTGCCAGCAGCCAAGGGACAGGGGGTAAACTGTTTTTT
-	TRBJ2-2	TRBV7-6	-	CASSLEATSTGELFF	TGTGCCAGCAGCTTAGAAGCTACGAGCACCGGGGAGCTGTTTTTT
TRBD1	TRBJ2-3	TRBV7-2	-	CASSPNGQGTDTQYF	TGTGCCAGCAGCCCGAATGGACAGGGCACAGATACGCAGTATTTT
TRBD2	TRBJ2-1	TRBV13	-	CASSFSPGTTSLNEQFF	TGTGCCAGCAGTTTCTCCCCCGGGACTACATCCCTCAATGAGCAGTTCTTC
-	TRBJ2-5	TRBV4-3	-	CASSQDLTRGQETQYF	TGCGCCAGCAGCCAAGATCTGACTAGGGGACAAGAGACCCAGTACTTC
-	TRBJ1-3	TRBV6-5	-	CASSQTARSGNTIYF	TGTGCCAGCAGCCAGACAGCCCGCTCTGGAAACACCATATATTTT
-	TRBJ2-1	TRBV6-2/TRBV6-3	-	CASSYLATKWSYNEQFF	TGTGCCAGCAGTTACCTGGCTACTAAGTGGTCCTACAATGAGCAGTTCTTC
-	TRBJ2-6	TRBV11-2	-	CASSLKEGPVSGANVLTF	TGTGCCAGCAGCCTAAAGGAGGGTCCAGTCTCTGGGGCCAACGTCCTGACTTTC
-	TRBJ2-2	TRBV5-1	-	CAGSRGDDGELFF	TGCGCCGGCTCCAGGGGTGACGACGGGGAGCTGTTTTTT
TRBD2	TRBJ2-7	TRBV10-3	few	CAIASRTSADYEQYF	TGTGCCATCGCTTCCCGGACTAGCGCAGACTACGAGCAGTACTTC
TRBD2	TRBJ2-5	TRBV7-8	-	CASSFRLTGGRETQYF	TGTGCCAGCAGCTTCCGATTAACGGGAGGGCGGGAGACCCAGTACTTC
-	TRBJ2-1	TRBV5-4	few	CASSLGGVVHNEQFF	TGTGCCAGCAGCTTGGGGGGAGTAGTACACAATGAGCAGTTCTTC
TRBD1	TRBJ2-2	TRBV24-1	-	CATSDWDRDRGTGELFF	TGTGCCACCAGTGATTGGGACCGGGACAGGGGGACCGGGGAGCTGTTTTTT
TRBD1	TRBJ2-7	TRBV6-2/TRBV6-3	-	CASSARKFGTGGSYEQYF	TGTGCCAGCAGCGCGAGAAAATTCGGGACAGGAGGCTCCTACGAGCAGTACTTC
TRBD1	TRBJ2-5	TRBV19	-	CASRGQGKGGRETQYF	TGTGCCAGTCGCGGACAGGGAAAAGGTGGAAGAGAGACCCAGTACTTC
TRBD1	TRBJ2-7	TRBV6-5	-	CASSGQGTAEQYF	TGTGCCAGCAGCGGACAGGGGACGGCCGAGCAGTACTTC
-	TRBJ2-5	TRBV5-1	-	CASSVTVKETQYF	TGTGCCAGCAGCGTGACAGTAAAAGAGACCCAGTACTTC
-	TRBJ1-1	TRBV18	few	CASSPRWTVNRNTEAFF	TGTGCCAGCTCACCGCGTTGGACAGTTAACCGGAACACTGAAGCTTTCTTT
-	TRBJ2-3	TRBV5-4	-	CASSSTVLGTDTQYF	TGTGCCAGCAGCAGTACAGTTTTGGGCACAGATACGCAGTATTTT
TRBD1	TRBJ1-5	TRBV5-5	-	CASSWGQGYGQPQHF	TGTGCCAGCAGTTGGGGACAGGGATATGGACAGCCCCAGCATTTT
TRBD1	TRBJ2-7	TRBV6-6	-	CASSPGTGGEQYF	TGTGCCAGCAGTCCCGGGACAGGGGGTGAGCAGTACTTC
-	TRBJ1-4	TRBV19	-	CASRSRAEWNEKLFF	TGTGCCAGTAGAAGCAGGGCAGAGTGGAATGAAAAACTGTTTTTT
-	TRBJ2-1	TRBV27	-	CASSRGPEQFF	TGTGCCAGCAGCCGAGGGCCGGAGCAGTTCTTC
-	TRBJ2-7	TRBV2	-	CASSDQGTWTPDEQYF	TGTGCCAGCAGTGATCAGGGGACCTGGACGCCCGATGAGCAGTACTTC